The 6 T cell receptor beta chains listed next were all sequenced from one sample in a study of CD8+ T cells in alopecia areata. Extracted from the samples, RNA was reverse transcribed into cDNA to serve as the sequencing template. Clones were read by immunoSEQ multiplex PCR, and TCRdb kept only the in-frame ones, dropping some. This sample yields roughly 200,000 clones, of which less than 45% are seen a single time; around 0.48% belongs to the top ten. Treatment in this sample: oral pan-JAK inhibitor, 5-10 mg twice daily. Sequenced here: CD4+ T cells sorted from blood, sampled between weeks 30 and 35, from a patient treated with tofacitinib. All receptors come from a human donor with alopecia areata.

The chain has TRBV5-6 and TRBJ2-7; 7 bases map to TRBD2. The germline V gene has CDR1 SGHDT and CDR2 YYEEEE. The CDR3 has 14 residues. The V and J ends lost 2 bases and 3 bases, in that order; junction bases with no gene match: 5. The CDR3 here is CASSFKSGNYEQYF. For the CDR3, the DNA is TGTGCCAGCAGCTTCAAAAGCGGGAACTACGAGCAGTACTTC. Combining the CDR3 with reference TRBV5-6 and TRBJ2-7 gives the whole variable domain DAGVTQSPTHLIKTRGQQVTLRCSPKSGHDTVSWYQQALGQGPQFIFQYYEEEERQRGNFPDRFSGHQFPNYSSELNVNALLLGDSALYLCASSFKSGNYEQYFGPGTRLTVT.

This clone has a handful of counts. The V gene is TRBV9, the J gene TRBJ2-5; 13 bases line up with TRBD2. J lost 3 bases, V lost 4 bases, and 6 bases had no gene match. CDR1 and CDR2 from the germline V gene are SGDLS and YYNGEE. The CDR3 consists of 16 residues. The CDR3 DNA follows: TGTGCCAGCAGCCCTAGGGGACTAGCGGGAAAAGAGACCCAGTACTTC. Its protein product is CASSPRGLAGKETQYF.

This clone was seen repeatedly, ten times or more. The chain couples TRBV7-9 to TRBJ2-5, with 14 bases that match TRBD2. V trimming: 4 bases; J trimming: 1 base; junction bases outside the gene matches: 8. This CDR3 has 18 amino acids. CDR1 SEHNR and CDR2 FQNEAQ come from the germline V gene (reference sequence). This chain's CDR3 is CASSSPGLAGASQETQYF. The CDR3 DNA follows: TGTGCCAGCAGCTCCCCGGGACTAGCGGGAGCGAGCCAAGAGACCCAGTACTTC.

This rearrangement joins TRBV9 to TRBJ2-1; D may match TRBD1 or TRBD2 (5 bases each). The germline V gene encodes CDR1 SGDLS and CDR2 YYNGEE. The CDR3 covers 14 residues. Between the trimmed V and J ends, which lost 0 bases and 4 bases, there was a span of 8 bases. The CDR3 sequence: CASSVAGPYNEQFF. The DNA of the CDR3 is TGTGCCAGCAGCGTAGCGGGACCTTACAATGAGCAGTTCTTC.

The chain recombines TRBV6-5 with TRBJ2-1; tentative D call: TRBD2 (7 bases). Germline CDR1 reads MNHEY; CDR2 reads SVGAGI. V dropped 0 bases and J dropped 4 bases, with 13 bases sitting between them. The CDR3 totals 16 residues. CDR3 nucleotide sequence: TGTGCCAGCAGTTACTCGGGAGCGGGACAATACAATGAGCAGTTCTTC. Residues: CASSYSGAGQYNEQFF.

This clone was observed a few times. The V gene is TRBV5-4, the J gene TRBJ2-1; no clear D gene. The CDR3 spans 15 residues. V lost 0 bases to trimming and J lost 5 bases, with 12 bases between them. Germline V gives CDR1 SGHNT, CDR2 YYREEE (reference sequence). The CDR3 nucleotides are TGTGCCAGCAGCTTGGTACGAAGCCAAAACAATGAGCAGTTCTTC. Translation gives CASSLVRSQNNEQFF.